This T cell receptor (beta chain) was sequenced in a study of blood T cell repertoires in COVID-19. Study-wide background: PBMCs, B-cell-depleted T cells, or T cells provided the cDNA or gDNA that made up the material.

Assignments of participants to cohorts depended upon their own reported clinical history. Among Cohort 3 donors, those recovered had two negative PCRs, clearance, or symptom resolution. The CDR3 contains 13 residues. Germline V gene sequence: CDR1 SGHTA, CDR2 FQGNSA. V dropped 2 bases and J dropped 3 bases, with 7 bases sitting between them. Libraries were prepared by immunoSEQ multiplex PCR; TCRdb keeps only in-frame clonotypes and omits some of them. The data hold a few hundred thousand clones, with more than 80% observed a single time. The clonotype comes from a man aged 25 to 40 who had recovered from COVID-19. The chain recombines TRBV7-2 with TRBJ1-2; D call uncertain. The sequenced sample consisted of PBMCs or T cells enriched from blood (not recorded which). The CDR3 sequence: CASSLRGHYGYTF. The CDR3 bases are TGTGCCAGCAGCTTAAGAGGCCACTATGGCTACACCTTC.